The present entry profiles one TCR beta chain with its context. Using immunoSEQ multiplex PCR, the repertoire was profiled, and TCRdb retains in-frame clones only, with some absent. The table lists fewer than 25,000 clones, around four fifths of them singletons. The data were taken from a study of lymphopenia after photon versus proton radiotherapy. Trimming removed 4 bases from V and 8 bases from J; junction bases left unmatched: 9. Germline V gene sequence: CDR1 SGHNT, CDR2 YYREEE (reference sequence). The CDR3 has 15 amino acids. The receptor's source is a woman in her fifties or sixties with pancreatic cancer. V gene TRBV5-4 combines with J gene TRBJ2-6, with 7 bases matching TRBD1. The specimen was peripheral blood, collected from a patient treated with photon-based radiotherapy. CDR3 in DNA: TGTGCCAGCAGCCTGGACAGGCAAACTTCCAACGTCCTGACTTTC. It encodes CASSLDRQTSNVLTF.